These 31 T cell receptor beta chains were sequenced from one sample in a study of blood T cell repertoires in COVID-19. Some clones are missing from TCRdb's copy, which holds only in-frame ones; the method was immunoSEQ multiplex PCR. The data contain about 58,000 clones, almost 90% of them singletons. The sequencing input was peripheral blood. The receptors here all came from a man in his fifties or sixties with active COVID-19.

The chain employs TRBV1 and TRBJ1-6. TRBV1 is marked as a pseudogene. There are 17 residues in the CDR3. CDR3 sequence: CTSSLRAVSTAPRALHF. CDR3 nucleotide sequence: TGCACCAGCAGCTTACGGGCCGTTTCCACCGCTCCGAGGGCCCTCCACTTT.

The CDR3 DNA reads TGTGCCAGCAGCGCAACAGGGGTCGGCTACACCTTC. It codes for CASSATGVGYTF. This rearrangement joins TRBV9 to TRBJ1-2; 7 bases are shared with TRBD1. V was pared by 3 bases and J by 8 bases, with 4 bases of the junction left unmatched. The CDR3 runs to 12 residues. CDR1 is SGDLS and CDR2 is YYNGEE in the germline V gene.

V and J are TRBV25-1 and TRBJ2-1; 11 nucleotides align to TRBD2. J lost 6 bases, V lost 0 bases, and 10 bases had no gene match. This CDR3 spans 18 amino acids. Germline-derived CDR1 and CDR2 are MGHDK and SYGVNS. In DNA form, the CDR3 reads TGTGCCAGCAGTGAATATTCACTAGCGGGAGAGGGTAGCAATGAGCAGTTCTTC. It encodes CASSEYSLAGEGSNEQFF.

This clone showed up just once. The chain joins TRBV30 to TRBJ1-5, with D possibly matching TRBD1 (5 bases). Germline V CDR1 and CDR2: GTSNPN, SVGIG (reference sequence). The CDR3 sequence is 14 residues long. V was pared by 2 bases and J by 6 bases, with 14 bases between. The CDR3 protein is CAWSYQGESQPQHF. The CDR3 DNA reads TGTGCCTGGAGTTATCAAGGGGAAAGTCAGCCCCAGCATTTT.

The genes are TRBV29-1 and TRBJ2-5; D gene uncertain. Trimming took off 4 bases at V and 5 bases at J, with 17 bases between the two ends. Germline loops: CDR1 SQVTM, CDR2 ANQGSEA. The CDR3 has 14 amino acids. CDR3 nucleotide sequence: TGCAGCGTTGGATTACGATTCAACGAGGAGACCCAGTACTTC. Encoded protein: CSVGLRFNEETQYF. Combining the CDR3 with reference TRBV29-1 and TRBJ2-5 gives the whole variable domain SAVISQKPSRDICQRGTSLTIQCQVDSQVTMMFWYRQQPGQSLTLIATANQGSEATYESGFVIDKFPISRPNLTFSTLTVSNMSPEDSSIYLCSVGLRFNEETQYFGPGTRLLVL.

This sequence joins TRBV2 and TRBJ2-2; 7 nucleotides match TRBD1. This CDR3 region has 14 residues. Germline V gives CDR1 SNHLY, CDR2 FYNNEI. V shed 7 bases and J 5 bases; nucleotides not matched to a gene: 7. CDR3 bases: TGTGCCAGCAAGTCAAACAGGGGAACCGGGGAGCTGTTTTTT. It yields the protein CASKSNRGTGELFF. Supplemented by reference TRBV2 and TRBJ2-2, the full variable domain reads EPEVTQTPSHQVTQMGQEVILRCVPISNHLYFYWYRQILGQKVEFLVSFYNNEISEKSEIFDDQFSVERPDGSNFTLKIRSTKLEDSAMYFCASKSNRGTGELFFGEGSRLTVL.

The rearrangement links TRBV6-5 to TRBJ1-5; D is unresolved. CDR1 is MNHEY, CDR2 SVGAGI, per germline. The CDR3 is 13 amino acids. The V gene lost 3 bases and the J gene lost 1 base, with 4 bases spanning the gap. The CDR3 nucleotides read TGTGCCAGCAGTTATCAAAGCAATCAGCCCCAGCATTTT. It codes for CASSYQSNQPQHF.

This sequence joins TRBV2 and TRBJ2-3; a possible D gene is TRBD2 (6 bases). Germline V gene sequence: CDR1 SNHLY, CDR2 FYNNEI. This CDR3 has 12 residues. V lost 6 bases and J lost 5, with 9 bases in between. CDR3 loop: CASRDSGDTQYF. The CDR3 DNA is TGTGCCAGCAGAGATAGCGGAGATACGCAGTATTTT.

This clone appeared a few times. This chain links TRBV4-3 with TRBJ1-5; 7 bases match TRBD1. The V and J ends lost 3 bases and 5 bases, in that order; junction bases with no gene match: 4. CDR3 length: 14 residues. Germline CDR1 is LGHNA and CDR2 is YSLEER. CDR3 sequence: CASSHRQGYQPQHF. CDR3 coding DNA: TGCGCCAGCAGCCACCGACAGGGCTATCAGCCCCAGCATTTT.

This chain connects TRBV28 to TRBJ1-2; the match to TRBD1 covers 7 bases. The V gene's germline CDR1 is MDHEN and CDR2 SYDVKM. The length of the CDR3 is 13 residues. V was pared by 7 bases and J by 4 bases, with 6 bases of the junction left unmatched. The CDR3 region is CASTTGEFYGYTF. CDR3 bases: TGTGCCAGCACCACAGGGGAATTCTATGGCTACACCTTC.

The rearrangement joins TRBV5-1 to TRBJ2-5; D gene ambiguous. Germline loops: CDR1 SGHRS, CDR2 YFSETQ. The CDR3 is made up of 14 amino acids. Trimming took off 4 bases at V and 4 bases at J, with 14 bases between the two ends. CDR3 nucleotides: TGCGCCAGCAGCCGAACTCCTCAATTAGAGACCCAGTACTTC. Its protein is CASSRTPQLETQYF.

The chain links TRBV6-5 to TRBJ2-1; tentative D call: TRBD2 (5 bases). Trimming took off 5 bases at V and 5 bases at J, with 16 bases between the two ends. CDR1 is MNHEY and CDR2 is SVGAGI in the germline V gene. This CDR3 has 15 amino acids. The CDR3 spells CASSRQAVYNNEQFF. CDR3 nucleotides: TGTGCCAGCAGTCGTCAAGCGGTTTATAACAATGAGCAGTTCTTC.

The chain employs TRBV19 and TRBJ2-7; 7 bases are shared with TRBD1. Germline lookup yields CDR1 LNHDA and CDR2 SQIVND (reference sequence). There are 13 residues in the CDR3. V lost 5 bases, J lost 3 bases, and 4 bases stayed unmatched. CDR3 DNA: TGTGCCAGTAGTCCCGGGACAGACTACGAGCAGTACTTC. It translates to CASSPGTDYEQYF.

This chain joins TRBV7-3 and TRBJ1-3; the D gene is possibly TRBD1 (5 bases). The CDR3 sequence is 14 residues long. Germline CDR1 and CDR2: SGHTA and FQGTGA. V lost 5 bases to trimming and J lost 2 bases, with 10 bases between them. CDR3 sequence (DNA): TGTGCCAGCAGCCGAGACAGCCCTGGAAACACCATATATTTT. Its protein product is CASSRDSPGNTIYF.

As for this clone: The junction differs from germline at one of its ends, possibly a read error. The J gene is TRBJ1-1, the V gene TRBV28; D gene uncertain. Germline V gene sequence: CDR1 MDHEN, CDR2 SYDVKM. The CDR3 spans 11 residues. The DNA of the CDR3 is TGTGCCAGCAGTTTAAGAGGGCTCTCCTACTTT. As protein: CASSLRGLSYF.

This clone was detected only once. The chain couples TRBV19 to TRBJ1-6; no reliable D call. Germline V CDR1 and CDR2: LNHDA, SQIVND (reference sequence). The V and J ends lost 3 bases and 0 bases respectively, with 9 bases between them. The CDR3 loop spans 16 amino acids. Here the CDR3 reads CASSMGRSSYNSPLHF. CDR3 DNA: TGTGCCAGTAGTATGGGCAGAAGCTCCTATAATTCACCCCTCCACTTT.

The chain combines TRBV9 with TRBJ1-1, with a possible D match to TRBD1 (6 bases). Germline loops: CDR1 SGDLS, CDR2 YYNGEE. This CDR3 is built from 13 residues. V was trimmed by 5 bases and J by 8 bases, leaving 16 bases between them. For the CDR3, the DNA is TGTGCCAGCAGTCTAGGGGGGGACCGAGAAGCTTTCTTT. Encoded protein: CASSLGGDREAFF.

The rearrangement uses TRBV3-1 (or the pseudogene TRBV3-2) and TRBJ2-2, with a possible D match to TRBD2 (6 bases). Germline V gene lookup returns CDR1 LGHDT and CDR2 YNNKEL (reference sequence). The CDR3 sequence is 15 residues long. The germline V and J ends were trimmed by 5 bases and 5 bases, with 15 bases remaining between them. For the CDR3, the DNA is TGTGCCAGCAGCTCCGGGGGACCGAGGACCGGGGAGCTGTTTTTT. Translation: CASSSGGPRTGELFF.

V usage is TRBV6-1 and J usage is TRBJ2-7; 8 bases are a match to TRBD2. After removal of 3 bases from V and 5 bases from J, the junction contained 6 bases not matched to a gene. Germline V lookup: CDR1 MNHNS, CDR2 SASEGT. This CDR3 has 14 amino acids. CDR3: CASSDGSGRDEQYF. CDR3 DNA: TGTGCCAGCAGTGACGGCAGCGGGAGAGACGAGCAGTACTTC.

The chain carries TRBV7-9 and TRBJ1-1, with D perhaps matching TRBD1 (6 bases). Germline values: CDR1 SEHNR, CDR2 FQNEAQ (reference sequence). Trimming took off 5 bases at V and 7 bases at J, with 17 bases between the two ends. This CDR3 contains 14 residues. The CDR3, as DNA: TGTGCCAGCAGCCTAAACCGGGACACGGATGAAGCTTTCTTT. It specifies CASSLNRDTDEAFF.

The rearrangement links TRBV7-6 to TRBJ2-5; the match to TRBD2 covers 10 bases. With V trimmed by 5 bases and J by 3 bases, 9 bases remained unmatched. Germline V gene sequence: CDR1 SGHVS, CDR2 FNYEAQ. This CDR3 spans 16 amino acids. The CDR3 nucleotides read TGTGCCAGCAGCATCATGGGACTAGCGTGGGAAGAGACCCAGTACTTC. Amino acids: CASSIMGLAWEETQYF.

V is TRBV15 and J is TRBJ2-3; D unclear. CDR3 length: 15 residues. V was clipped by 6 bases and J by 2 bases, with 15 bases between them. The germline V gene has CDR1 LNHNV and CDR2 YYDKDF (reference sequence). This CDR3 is CATRGSVSPTDTQYF. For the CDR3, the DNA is TGTGCCACCAGGGGCTCGGTATCTCCCACAGATACGCAGTATTTT.

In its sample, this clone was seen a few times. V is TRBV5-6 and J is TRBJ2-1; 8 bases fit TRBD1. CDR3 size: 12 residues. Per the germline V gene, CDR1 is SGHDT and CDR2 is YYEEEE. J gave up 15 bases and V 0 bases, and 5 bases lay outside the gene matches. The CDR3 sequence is CASSLGQGFGFF. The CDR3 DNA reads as TGTGCCAGCAGCTTGGGACAGGGGTTTGGGTTCTTC. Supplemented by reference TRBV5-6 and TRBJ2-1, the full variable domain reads DAGVTQSPTHLIKTRGQQVTLRCSPKSGHDTVSWYQQALGQGPQFIFQYYEEEERQRGNFPDRFSGHQFPNYSSELNVNALLLGDSALYLCASSLGQGFGFFGPGTRLTVL.

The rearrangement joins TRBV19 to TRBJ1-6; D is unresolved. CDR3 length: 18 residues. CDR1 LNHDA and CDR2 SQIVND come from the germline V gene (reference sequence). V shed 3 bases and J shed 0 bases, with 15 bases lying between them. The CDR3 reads CASSIAQTASSYNSPLHF. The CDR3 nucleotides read TGTGCCAGTAGTATTGCCCAGACGGCTAGCTCCTATAATTCACCCCTCCACTTT.

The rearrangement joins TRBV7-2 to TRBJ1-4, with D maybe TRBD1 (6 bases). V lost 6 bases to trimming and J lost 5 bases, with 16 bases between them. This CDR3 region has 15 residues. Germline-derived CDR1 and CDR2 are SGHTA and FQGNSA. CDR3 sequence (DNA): TGTGCCAGCAGTTTCGTGACAGGCGACAATGAAAAACTGTTTTTT. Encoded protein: CASSFVTGDNEKLFF. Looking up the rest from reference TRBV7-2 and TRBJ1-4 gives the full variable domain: GAGVSQSPSNKVTEKGKDVELRCDPISGHTALYWYRQSLGQGLEFLIYFQGNSAPDKSGLPSDRFSAERTGGSVSTLTIQRTQQEDSAVYLCASSFVTGDNEKLFFGSGTQLSVL.

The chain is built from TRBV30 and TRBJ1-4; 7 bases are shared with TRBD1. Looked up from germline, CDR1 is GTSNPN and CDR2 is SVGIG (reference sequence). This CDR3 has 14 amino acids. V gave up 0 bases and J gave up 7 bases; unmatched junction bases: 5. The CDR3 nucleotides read TGTGCCTGGAGTGTATTCCGGACAGGTGAAAAACTGTTTTTT. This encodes CAWSVFRTGEKLFF.

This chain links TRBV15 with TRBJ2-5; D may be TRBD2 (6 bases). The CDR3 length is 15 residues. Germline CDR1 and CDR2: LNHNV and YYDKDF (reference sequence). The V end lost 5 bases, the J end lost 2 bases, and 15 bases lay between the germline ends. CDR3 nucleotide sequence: TGTGCCACCAGCGGGGGGTCTGGAGAGCAAGAGACCCAGTACTTC. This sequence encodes CATSGGSGEQETQYF. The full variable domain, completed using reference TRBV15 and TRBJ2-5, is DAMVIQNPRYQVTQFGKPVTLSCSQTLNHNVMYWYQQKSSQAPKLLFHYYDKDFNNEADTPDNFQSRRPNTSFCFLDIRSPGLGDTAMYLCATSGGSGEQETQYFGPGTRLLVL.

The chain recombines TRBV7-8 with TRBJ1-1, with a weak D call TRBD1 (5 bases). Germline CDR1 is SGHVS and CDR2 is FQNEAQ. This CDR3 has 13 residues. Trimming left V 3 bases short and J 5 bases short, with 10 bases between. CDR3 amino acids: CASSLGGGTEAFF. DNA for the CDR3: TGTGCCAGCAGCTTGGGGGGAGGGACTGAAGCTTTCTTT.

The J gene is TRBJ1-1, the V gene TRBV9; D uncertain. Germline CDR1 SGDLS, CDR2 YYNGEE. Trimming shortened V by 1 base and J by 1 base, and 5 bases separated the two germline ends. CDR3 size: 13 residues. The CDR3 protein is CASSVPRNTEAFF. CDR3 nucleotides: TGTGCCAGCAGCGTACCGAGGAACACTGAAGCTTTCTTT.

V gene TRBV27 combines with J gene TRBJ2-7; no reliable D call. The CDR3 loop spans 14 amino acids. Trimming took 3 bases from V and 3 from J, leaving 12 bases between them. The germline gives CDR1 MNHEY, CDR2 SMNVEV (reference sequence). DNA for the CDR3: TGTGCCAGCAGTTTCGTCTATAGAGGCTACGAGCAGTACTTC. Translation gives CASSFVYRGYEQYF.

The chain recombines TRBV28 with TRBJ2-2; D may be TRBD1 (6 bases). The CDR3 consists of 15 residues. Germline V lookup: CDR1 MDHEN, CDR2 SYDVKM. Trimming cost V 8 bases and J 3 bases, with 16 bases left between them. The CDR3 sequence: CASFSGTKDTGELFF. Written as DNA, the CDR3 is TGTGCCAGCTTCTCCGGGACAAAGGACACCGGGGAGCTGTTTTTT.